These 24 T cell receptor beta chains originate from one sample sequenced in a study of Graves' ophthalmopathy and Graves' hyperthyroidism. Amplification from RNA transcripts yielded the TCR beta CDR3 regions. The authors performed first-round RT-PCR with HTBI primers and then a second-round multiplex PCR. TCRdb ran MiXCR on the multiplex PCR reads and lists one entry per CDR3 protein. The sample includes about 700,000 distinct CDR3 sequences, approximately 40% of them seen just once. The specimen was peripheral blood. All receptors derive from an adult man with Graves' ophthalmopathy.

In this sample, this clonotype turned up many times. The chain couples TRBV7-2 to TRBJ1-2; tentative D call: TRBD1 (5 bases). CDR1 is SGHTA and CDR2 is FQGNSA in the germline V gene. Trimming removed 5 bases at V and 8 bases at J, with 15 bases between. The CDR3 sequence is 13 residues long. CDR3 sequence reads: CASSGGGDEGYTF. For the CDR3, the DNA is TGTGCCAGCAGCGGGGGGGGGGACGAGGGCTACACCTTC.

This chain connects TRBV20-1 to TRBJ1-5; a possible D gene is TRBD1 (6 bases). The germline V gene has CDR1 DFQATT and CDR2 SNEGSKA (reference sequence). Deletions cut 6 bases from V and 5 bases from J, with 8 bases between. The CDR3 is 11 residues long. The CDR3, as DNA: TGCAGTGCGGCAGGGGATCAGCCCCAGCATTTT. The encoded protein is CSAAGDQPQHF.

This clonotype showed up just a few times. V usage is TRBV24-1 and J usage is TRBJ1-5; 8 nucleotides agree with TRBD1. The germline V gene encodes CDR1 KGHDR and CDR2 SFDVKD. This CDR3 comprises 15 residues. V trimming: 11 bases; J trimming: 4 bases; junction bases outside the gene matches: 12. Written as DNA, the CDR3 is TGTGCCAGCAGGGTCGGGACAGGAAGAAATCAGCCCCAGCATTTT. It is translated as CASRVGTGRNQPQHF.

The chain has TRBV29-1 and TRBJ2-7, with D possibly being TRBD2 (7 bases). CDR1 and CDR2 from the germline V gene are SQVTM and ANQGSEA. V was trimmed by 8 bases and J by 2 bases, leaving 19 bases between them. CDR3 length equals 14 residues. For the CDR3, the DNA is TGCAGCTTTACGGGGGGCGAAATTCCCTACGAGCAGTACTTC. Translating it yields CSFTGGEIPYEQYF.

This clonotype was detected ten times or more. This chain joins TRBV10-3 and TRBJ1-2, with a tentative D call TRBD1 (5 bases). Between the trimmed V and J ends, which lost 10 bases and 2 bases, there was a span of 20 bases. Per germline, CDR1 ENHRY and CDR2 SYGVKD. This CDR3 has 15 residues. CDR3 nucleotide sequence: TGTGCCAGCACCGGACACGAGAGTGACAACTATGGCTACACCTTC. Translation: CASTGHESDNYGYTF.

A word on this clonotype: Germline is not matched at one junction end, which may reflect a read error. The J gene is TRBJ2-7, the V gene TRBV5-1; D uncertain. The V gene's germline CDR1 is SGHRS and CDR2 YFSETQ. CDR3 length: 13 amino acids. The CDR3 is CAGSFSEYYEQYF. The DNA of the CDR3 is TGTGCCGGCAGCTTTAGTGAGTACTACGAGCAGTACTTC.

CDR3 sequence: CASTMEGLPNTGELFF. The CDR3 nucleotides read TGTGCCAGTACCATGGAGGGACTACCGAACACCGGGGAGCTGTTTTTT. The chain employs TRBV19 and TRBJ2-2; 7 bases agree with TRBD2. Trimming cost V 7 bases and J 0 bases; bases outside gene matches: 8. The germline CDR1 and CDR2 sequences are LNHDA and SQIVND (reference sequence). This CDR3 contains 16 residues. Complete variable domain (other parts from reference TRBV19 and TRBJ2-2): DGGITQSPKYLFRKEGQNVTLSCEQNLNHDAMYWYRQDPGQGLRLIYYSQIVNDFQKGDIAEGYSVSREKKESFPLTVTSAQKNPTAFYLCASTMEGLPNTGELFFGEGSRLTVL.

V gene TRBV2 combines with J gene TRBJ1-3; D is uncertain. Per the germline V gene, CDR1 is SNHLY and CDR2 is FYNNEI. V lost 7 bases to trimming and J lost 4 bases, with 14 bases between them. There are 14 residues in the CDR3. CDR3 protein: CASIPSASGNTIYF. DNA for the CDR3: TGTGCCAGCATCCCGAGCGCCTCGGGAAACACCATATATTTT. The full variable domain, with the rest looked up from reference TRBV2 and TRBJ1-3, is EPEVTQTPSHQVTQMGQEVILRCVPISNHLYFYWYRQILGQKVEFLVSFYNNEISEKSEIFDDQFSVERPDGSNFTLKIRSTKLEDSAMYFCASIPSASGNTIYFGEGSWLTVV.

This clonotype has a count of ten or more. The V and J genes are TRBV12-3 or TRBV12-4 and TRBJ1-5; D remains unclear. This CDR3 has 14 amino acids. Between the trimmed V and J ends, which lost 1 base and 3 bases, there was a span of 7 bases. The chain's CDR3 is CASSLEGLNQPQHF. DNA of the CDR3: TGTGCCAGCAGTTTAGAAGGTCTCAATCAGCCCCAGCATTTT.

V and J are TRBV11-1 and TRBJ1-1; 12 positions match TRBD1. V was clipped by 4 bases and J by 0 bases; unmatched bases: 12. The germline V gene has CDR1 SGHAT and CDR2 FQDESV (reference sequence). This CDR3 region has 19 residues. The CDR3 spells CASSSPRDRGLLMNTEAFF. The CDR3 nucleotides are TGTGCCAGCAGCTCCCCCCGGGACAGGGGGCTTCTTATGAACACTGAAGCTTTCTTT.

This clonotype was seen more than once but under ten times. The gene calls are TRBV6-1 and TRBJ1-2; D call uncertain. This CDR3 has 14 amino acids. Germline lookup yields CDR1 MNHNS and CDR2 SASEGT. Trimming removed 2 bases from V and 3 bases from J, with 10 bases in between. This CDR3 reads CASSEPSGDYGYTF. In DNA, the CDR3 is TGTGCCAGCAGTGAACCCTCCGGGGACTATGGCTACACCTTC.

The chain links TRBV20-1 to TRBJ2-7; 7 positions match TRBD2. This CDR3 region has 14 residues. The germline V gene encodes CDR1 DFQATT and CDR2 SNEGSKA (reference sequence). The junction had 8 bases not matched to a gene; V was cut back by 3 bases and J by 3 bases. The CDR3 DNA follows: TGCAGTGCTAGTGAACTTGGGGGGGTCTACGAGCAGTACTTC. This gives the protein CSASELGGVYEQYF.

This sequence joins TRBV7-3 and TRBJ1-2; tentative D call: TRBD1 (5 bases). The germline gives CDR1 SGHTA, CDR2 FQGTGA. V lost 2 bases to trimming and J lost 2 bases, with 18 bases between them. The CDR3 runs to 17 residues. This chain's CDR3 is CASSLEGRTSDNYGYTF. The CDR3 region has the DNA TGTGCCAGCAGCTTAGAGGGCCGGACAAGTGACAACTATGGCTACACCTTC.

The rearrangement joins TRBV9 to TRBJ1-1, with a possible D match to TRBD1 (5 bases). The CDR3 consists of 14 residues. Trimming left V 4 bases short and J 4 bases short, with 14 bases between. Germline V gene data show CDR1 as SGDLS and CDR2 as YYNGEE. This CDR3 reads CASSQGTAITEAFF. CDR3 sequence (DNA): TGTGCCAGCAGCCAAGGGACGGCGATCACTGAAGCTTTCTTT.

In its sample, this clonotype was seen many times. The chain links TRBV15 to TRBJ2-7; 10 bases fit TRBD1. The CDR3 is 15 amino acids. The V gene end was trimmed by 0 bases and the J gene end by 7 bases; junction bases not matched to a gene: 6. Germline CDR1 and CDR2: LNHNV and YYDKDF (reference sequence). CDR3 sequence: CATSRDPTGGREQYF. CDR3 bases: TGTGCCACCAGCAGAGATCCGACAGGGGGCAGAGAGCAGTACTTC.

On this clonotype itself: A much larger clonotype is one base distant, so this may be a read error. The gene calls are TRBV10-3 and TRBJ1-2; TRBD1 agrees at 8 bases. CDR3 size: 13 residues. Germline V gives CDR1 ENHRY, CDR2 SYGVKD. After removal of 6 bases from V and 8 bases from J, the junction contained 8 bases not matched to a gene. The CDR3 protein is CAIRKTGAVGYTF. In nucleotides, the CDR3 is TGTGCCATCAGAAAGACAGGGGCAGTGGGCTACACCTTC.

CDR3 in DNA: TGCAGCGCAACAGGGGGCGAAGAGACCCAGTACTTC. Translation: CSATGGEETQYF. The V and J genes are TRBV29-1 and TRBJ2-5, with 9 positions matching TRBD1. The V gene's germline CDR1 is SQVTM and CDR2 ANQGSEA. Trimming removed 7 bases from V and 3 bases from J; junction bases left unmatched: 3. The CDR3 is 12 amino acids.

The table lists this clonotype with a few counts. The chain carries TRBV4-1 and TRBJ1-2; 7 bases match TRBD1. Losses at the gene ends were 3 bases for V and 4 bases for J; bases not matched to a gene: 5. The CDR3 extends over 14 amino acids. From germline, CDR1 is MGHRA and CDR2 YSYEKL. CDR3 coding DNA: TGCGCCAGCAGCCAGCGACAGGGTGGCTATGGCTACACCTTC. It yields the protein CASSQRQGGYGYTF.

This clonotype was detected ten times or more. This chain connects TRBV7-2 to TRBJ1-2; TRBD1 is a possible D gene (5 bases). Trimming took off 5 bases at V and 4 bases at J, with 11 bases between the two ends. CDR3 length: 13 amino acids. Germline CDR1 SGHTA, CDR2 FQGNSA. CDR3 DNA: TGTGCCAGCAGCCCATTTGGGGGCTATGGCTACACCTTC. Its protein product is CASSPFGGYGYTF.

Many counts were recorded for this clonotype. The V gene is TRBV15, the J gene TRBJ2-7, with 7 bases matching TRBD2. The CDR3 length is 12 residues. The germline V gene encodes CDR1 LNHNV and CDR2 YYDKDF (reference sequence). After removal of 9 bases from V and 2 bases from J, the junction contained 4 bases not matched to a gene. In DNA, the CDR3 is TGTGCCACGGGGACTACAACCTACGAGCAGTACTTC. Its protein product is CATGTTTYEQYF.

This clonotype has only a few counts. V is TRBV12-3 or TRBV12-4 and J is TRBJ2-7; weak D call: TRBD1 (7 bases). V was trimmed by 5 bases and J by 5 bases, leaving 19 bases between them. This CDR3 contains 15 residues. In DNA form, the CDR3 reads TGTGCCAGCAGTCCCCCGCCAGGGGGGATCCACGAGCAGTACTTC. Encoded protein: CASSPPPGGIHEQYF.

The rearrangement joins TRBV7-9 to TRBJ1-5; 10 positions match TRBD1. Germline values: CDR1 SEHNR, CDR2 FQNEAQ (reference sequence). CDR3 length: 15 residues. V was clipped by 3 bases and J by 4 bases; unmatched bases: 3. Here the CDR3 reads CASSLTGGQNQPQHF. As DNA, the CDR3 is TGTGCCAGCAGCTTGACAGGGGGCCAAAATCAGCCCCAGCATTTT.

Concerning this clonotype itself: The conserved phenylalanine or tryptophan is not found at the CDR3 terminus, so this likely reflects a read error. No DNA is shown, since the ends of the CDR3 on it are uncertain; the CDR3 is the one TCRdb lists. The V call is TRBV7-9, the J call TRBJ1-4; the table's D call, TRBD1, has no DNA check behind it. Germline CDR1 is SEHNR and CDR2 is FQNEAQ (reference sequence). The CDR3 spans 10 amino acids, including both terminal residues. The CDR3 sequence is CASSFGQGAG.

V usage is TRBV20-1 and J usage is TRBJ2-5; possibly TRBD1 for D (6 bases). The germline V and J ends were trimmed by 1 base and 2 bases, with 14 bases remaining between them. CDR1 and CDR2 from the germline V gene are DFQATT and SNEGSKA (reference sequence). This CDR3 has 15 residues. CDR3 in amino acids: CSARGADSRQETQYF. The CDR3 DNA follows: TGCAGTGCTAGAGGCGCGGACAGCCGACAAGAGACCCAGTACTTC.